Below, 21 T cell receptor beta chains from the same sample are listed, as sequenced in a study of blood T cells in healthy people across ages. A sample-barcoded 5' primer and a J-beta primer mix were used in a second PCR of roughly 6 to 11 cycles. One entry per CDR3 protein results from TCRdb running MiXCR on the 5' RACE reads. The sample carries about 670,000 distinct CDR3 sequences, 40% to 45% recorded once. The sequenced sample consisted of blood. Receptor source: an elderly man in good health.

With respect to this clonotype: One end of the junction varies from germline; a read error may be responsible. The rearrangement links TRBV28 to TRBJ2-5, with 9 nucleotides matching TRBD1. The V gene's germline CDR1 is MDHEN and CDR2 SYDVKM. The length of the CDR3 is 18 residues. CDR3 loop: CTSSRPTYRGRGEETQYF. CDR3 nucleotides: TGTACCAGCAGCAGACCGACATACAGGGGGCGCGGGGAAGAGACCCAGTACTTC.

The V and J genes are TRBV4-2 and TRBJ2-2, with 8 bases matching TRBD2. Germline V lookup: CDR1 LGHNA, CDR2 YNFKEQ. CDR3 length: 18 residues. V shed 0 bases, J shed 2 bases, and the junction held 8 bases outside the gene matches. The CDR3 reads CASSQDLGGGRNTGELFF. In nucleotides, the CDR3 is TGTGCCAGCAGCCAAGATCTCGGGGGGGGCCGAAACACCGGGGAGCTGTTTTTT.

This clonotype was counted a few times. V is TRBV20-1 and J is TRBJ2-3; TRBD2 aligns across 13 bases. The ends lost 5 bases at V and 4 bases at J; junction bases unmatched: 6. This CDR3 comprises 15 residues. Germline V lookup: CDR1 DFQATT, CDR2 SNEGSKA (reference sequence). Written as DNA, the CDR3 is TGCAGTGCTCCAAAGACTAGCGGGAGGTCAGATACGCAGTATTTT. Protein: CSAPKTSGRSDTQYF.

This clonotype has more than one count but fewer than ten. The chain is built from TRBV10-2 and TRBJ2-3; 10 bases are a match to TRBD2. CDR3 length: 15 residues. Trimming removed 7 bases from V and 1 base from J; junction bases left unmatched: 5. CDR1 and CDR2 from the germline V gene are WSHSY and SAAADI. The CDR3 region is CASTAGTSGTDTQYF. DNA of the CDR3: TGCGCCAGCACCGCCGGGACTAGCGGCACAGATACGCAGTATTTT.

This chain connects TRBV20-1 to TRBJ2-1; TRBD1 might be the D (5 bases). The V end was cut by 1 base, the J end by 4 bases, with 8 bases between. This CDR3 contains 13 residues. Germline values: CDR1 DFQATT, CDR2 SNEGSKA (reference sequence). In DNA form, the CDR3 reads TGCAGTGCTAGAGCGGACAAATACAATGAGCAGTTCTTC. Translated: CSARADKYNEQFF.

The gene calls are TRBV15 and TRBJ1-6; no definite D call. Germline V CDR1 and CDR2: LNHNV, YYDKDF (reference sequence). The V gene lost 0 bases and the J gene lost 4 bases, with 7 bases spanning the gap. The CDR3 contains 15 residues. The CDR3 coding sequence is TGTGCCACCAGCAGAGAAACTGGTTATAATTCACCCCTCCACTTT. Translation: CATSRETGYNSPLHF. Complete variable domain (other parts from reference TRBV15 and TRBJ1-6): DAMVIQNPRYQVTQFGKPVTLSCSQTLNHNVMYWYQQKSSQAPKLLFHYYDKDFNNEADTPDNFQSRRPNTSFCFLDIRSPGLGDTAMYLCATSRETGYNSPLHFGNGTRLTVT.

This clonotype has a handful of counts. The CDR3 spells CSANDRGDEQYF. The CDR3 DNA reads as TGCAGTGCTAACGACAGGGGGGACGAGCAGTACTTC. The genes are TRBV20-1 and TRBJ2-7; 9 bases match TRBD1. Looked up from germline, CDR1 is DFQATT and CDR2 is SNEGSKA (reference sequence). The CDR3 length is 12 residues. The J segment lost 5 bases and the V segment lost 4 bases, leaving 3 bases of the junction unmatched.

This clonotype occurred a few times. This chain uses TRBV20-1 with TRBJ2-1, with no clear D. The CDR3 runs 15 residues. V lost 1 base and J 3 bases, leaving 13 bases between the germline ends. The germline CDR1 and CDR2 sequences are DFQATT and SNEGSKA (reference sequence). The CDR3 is CSARGPGTYYNEQFF. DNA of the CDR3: TGCAGTGCTAGAGGTCCGGGTACGTACTACAATGAGCAGTTCTTC.

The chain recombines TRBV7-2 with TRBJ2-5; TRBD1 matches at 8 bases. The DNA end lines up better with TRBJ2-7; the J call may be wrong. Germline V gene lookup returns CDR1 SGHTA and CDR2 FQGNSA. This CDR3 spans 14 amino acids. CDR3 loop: CASSLGQGADEQYF. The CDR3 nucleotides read TGTGCCAGCAGCTTAGGTCAGGGGGCAGACGAGCAGTACTTC.

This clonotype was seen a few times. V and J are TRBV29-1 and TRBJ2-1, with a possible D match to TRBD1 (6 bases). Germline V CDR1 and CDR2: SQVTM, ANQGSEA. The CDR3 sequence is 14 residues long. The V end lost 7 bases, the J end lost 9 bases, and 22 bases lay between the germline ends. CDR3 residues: CSAVRGSGAGEQFF. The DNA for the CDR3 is TGCAGCGCTGTGAGGGGTTCAGGGGCGGGTGAGCAGTTCTTC.

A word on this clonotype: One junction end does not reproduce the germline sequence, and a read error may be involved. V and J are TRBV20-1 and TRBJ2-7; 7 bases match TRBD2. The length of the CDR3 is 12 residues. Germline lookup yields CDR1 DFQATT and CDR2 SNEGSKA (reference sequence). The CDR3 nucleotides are TGCAGTGCTCTCGGGGGGTCATACGAGCGGTACTTC. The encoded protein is CSALGGSYERYF.

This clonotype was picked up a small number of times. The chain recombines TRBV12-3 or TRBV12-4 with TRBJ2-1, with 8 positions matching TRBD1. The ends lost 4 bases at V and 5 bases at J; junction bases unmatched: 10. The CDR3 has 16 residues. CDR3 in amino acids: CASSSGQGATNNEQFF. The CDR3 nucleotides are TGTGCCAGCAGTTCCGGACAGGGAGCGACAAACAATGAGCAGTTCTTC.

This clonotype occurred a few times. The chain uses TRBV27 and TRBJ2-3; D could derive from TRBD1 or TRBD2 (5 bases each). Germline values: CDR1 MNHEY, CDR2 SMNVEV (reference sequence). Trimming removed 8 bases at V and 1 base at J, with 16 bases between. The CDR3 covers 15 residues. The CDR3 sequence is CASRSGTRGTDTQYF. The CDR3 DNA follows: TGTGCCAGCCGCTCCGGGACGAGGGGCACAGATACGCAGTATTTT.

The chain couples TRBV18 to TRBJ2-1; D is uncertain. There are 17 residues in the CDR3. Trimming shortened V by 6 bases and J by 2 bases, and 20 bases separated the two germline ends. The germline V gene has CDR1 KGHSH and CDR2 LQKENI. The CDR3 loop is CASSTETGWGTYNEQFF. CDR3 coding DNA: TGTGCCAGCTCGACTGAGACCGGATGGGGTACCTACAATGAGCAGTTCTTC.

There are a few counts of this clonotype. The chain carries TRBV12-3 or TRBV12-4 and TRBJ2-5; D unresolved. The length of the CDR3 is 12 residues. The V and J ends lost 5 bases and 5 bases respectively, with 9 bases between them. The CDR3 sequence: CASSASGETQYF. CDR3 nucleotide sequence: TGTGCCAGCAGTGCCTCCGGGGAGACCCAGTACTTC.

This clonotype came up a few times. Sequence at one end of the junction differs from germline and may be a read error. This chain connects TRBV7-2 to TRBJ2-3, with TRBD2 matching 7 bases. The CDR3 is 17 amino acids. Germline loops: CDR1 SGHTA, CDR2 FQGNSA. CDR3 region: CASSPTLGQTSTDMQYF. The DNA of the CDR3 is TGTGCCAGCAGCCCAACCCTAGGGCAGACTAGCACAGATATGCAGTATTTT.

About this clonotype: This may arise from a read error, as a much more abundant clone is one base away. The CDR3 DNA follows: TGTGCCAGCAGCTCCTGTCGTGCCTACGAGCAGTACTTC. This translates into CASSSCRAYEQYF. The chain combines TRBV7-2 with TRBJ2-7; D gene ambiguous. CDR3 size: 13 residues. CDR1 and CDR2 from the germline V gene are SGHTA and FQGNSA. V gave up 4 bases and J gave up 2 bases, with 9 bases separating them.

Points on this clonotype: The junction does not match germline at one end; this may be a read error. As DNA, the CDR3 is TGTGCCACCAGTGGGGGACAGGGGAGGGCGGGATCCTACAATAAGCAGTTCTTC. The encoded protein is CATSGGQGRAGSYNKQFF. This chain uses TRBV24-1 with TRBJ2-1; 10 bases agree with TRBD1. CDR3 length equals 18 residues. CDR1 and CDR2 from the germline V gene are KGHDR and SFDVKD.

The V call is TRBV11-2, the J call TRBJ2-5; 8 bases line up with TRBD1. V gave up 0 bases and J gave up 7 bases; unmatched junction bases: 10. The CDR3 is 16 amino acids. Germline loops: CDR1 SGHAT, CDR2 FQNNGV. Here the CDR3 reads CASSLDLATGDSTQYF. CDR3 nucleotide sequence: TGTGCCAGCAGCTTAGACTTAGCGACAGGGGACTCGACCCAGTACTTC.

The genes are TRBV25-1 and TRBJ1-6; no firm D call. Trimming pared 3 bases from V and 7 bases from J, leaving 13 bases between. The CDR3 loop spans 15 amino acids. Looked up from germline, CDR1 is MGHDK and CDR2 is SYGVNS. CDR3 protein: CASSDLPVFNSPLHF. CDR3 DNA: TGTGCCAGCAGTGATCTCCCGGTATTCAATTCACCCCTCCACTTT.

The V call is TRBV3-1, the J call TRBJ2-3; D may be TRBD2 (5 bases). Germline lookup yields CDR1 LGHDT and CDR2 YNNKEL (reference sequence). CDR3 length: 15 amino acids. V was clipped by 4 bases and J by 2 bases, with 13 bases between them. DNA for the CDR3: TGTGCCAGCAGCCGCAGCAGCGGCCCCACAGATACGCAGTATTTT. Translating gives CASSRSSGPTDTQYF.